This TCR beta chain was retrieved from a study of shared clonotypes between healthy human individuals. About the research overall: Ranging from 18 to 49 in age, donors were a couple of women and a few men.

The CDR3 covers 15 residues. The germline V gene encodes CDR1 KGHSH and CDR2 LQKENI. J gave up 6 bases and V 2 bases, and 9 bases lay outside the gene matches. This clone was observed a single time. The assay used deep level. An approximately 220 ng quantity of DNA, roughly 32,000 T cell genomes, went into the sorted-subset replicate PCRs. Sequencing was performed with immunoSEQ multiplex PCR; in TCRdb, only in-frame clones are kept and a portion is missing. The sample records around 1.6 million clones, around 98% being singletons. Negatively enriched CD4+ T cells were divided by CD45RA into naive and memory.

The sample was naive CD4+ T cells sorted from blood. Described subset: CD45RA+ positively selected. The chain joins TRBV18 to TRBJ2-7, with 8 bases lining up with TRBD2. The TCR was taken from a man aged 25 to 40 in good health. The CDR3 is CASSPLGAGVGEQYF. CDR3 coding DNA: TGTGCCAGCTCACCATTAGGAGCGGGAGTGGGCGAGCAGTACTTC.